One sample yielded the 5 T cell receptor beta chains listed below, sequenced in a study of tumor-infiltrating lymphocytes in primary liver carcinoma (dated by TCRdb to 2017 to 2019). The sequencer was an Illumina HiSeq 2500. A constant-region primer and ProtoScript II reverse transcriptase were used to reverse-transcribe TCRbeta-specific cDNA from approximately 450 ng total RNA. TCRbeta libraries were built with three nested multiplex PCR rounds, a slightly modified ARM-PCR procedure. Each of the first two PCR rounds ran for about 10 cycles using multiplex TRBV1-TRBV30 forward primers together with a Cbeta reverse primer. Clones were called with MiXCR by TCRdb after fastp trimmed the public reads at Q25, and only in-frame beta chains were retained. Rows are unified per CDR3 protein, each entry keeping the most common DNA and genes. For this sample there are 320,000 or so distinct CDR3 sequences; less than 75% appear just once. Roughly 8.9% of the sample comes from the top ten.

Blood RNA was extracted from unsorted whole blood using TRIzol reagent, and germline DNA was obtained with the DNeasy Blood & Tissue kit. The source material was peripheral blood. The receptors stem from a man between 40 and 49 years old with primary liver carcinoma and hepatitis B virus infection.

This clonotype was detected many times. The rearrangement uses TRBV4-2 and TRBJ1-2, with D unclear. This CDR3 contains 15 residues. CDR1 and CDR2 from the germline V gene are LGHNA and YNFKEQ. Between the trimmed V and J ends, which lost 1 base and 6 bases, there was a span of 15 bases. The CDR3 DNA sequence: TGTGCCAGCAGCCAAGGGCCGTTGGCCCCGGATGGCTACACCTTC. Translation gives CASSQGPLAPDGYTF.

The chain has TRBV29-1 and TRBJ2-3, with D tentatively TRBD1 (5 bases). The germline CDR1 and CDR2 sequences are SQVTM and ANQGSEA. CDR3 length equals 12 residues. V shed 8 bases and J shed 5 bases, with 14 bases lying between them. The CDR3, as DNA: TGCAGCCGTGACAGAGACATAGATACGCAGTATTTT. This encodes CSRDRDIDTQYF.

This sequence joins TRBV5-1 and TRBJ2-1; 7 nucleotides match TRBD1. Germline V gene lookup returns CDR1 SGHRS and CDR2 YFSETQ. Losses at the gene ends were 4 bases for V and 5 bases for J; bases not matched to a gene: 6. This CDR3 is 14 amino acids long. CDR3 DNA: TGCGCCAGCAGCCCCAACAGGGGTAACAATGAGCAGTTCTTC. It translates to CASSPNRGNNEQFF.

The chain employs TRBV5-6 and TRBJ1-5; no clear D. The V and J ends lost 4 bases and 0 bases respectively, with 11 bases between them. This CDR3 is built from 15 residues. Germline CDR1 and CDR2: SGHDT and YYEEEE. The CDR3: CASSVWQTSNQPQHF. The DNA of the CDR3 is TGTGCCAGCAGCGTGTGGCAGACTAGCAATCAGCCCCAGCATTTT. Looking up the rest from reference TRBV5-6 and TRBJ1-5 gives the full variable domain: DAGVTQSPTHLIKTRGQQVTLRCSPKSGHDTVSWYQQALGQGPQFIFQYYEEEERQRGNFPDRFSGHQFPNYSSELNVNALLLGDSALYLCASSVWQTSNQPQHFGDGTRLSIL.

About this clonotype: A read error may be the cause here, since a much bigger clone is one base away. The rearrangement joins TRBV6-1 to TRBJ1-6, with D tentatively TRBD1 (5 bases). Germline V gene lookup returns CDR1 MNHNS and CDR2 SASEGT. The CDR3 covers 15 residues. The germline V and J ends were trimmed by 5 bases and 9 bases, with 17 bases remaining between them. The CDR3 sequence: CASSRGTSGGSPLHF. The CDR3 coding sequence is TGTGCCAGCAGTCGAGGGACGTCCGGGGGTTCACCCCTCCACTTT.